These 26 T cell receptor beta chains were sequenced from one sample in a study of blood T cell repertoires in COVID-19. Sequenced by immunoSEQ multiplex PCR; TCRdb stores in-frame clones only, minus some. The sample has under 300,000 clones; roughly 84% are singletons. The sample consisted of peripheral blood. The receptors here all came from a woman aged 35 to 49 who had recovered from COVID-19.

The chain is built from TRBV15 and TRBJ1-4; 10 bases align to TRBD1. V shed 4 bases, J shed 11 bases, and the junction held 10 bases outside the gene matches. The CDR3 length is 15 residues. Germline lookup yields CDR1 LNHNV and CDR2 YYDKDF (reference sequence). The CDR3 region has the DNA TGTGCCACCAGCATGCCGGGGACAGGGGCTCTTAAACTGTTTTTT. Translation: CATSMPGTGALKLFF.

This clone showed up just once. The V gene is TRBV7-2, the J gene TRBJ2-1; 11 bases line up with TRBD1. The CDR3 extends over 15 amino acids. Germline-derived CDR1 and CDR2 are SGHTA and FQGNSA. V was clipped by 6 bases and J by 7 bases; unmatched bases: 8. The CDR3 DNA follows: TGTGCCAGCAGAGCCACCGGGACAGGGGGTAATGAGCAGTTCTTC. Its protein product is CASRATGTGGNEQFF. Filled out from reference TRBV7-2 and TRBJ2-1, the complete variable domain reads GAGVSQSPSNKVTEKGKDVELRCDPISGHTALYWYRQSLGQGLEFLIYFQGNSAPDKSGLPSDRFSAERTGGSVSTLTIQRTQQEDSAVYLCASRATGTGGNEQFFGPGTRLTVL.

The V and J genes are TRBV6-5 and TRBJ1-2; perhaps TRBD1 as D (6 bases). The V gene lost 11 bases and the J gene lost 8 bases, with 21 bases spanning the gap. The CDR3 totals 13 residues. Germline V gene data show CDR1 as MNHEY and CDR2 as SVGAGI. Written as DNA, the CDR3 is TGTGCCGTCCGGGACATGAACACCAGGGGCTACACCTTC. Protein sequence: CAVRDMNTRGYTF.

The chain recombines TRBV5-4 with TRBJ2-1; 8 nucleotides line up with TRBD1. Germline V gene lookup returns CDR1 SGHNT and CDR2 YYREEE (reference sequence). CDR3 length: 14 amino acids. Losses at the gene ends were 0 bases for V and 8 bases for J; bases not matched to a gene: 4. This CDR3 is CASSLGPGGDEQFF. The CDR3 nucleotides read TGTGCCAGCAGCTTGGGCCCAGGGGGCGATGAGCAGTTCTTC.

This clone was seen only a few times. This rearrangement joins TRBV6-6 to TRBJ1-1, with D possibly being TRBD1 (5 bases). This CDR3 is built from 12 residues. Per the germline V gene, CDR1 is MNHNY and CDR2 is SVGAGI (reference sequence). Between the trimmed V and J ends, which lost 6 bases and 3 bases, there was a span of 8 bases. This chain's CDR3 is CASRPGHTEAFF. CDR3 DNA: TGTGCCAGCAGACCAGGGCACACTGAAGCTTTCTTT.

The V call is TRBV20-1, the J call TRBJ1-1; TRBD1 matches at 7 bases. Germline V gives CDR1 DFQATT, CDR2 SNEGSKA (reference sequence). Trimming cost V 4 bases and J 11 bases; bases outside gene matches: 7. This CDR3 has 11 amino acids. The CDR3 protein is CSATTGSVAFF. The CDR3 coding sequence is TGCAGTGCTACGACAGGGTCTGTTGCTTTCTTT.

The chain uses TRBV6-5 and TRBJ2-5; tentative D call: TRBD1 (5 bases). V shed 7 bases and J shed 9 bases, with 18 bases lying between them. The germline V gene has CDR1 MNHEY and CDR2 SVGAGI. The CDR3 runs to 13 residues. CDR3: CASTSQADGPQYF. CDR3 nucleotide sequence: TGTGCCAGCACTTCACAGGCGGATGGTCCCCAGTACTTC.

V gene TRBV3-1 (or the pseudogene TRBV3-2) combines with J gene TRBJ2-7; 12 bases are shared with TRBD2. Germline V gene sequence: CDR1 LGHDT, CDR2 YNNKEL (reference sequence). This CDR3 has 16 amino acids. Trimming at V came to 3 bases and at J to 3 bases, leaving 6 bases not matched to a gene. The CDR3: CASSQASGGAVYEQYF. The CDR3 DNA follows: TGTGCCAGCAGCCAGGCTAGCGGGGGGGCCGTCTACGAGCAGTACTTC.

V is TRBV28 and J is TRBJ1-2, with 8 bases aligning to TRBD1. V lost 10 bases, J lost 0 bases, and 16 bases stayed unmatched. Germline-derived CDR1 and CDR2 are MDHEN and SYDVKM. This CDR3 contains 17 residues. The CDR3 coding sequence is TGTGCCACCTCTTCCCCGACCGGGACAGGCACTAACTATGGCTACACCTTC. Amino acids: CATSSPTGTGTNYGYTF.

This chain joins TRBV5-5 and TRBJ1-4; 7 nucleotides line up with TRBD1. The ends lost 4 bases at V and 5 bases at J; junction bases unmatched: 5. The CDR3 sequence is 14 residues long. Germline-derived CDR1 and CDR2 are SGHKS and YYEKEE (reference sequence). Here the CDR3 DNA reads TGTGCCAGCAGCCCGACAGGGATAAATGAAAAACTGTTTTTT. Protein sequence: CASSPTGINEKLFF.

CDR3 DNA: TGTGCCAGCAGCCACCGGGGGACTGAAGCTTTCTTT. This translates into CASSHRGTEAFF. The chain recombines TRBV16 with TRBJ1-1; possible D gene TRBD1, 5 bases. The V gene's germline CDR1 is KGHSY and CDR2 FQNENV. Trimming left V 3 bases short and J 5 bases short, with 7 bases between. This CDR3 has 12 residues.

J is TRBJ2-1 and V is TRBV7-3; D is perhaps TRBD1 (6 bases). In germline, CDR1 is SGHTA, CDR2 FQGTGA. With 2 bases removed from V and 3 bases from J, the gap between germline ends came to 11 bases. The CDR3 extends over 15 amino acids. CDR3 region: CASSLFRQVYNEQFF. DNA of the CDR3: TGTGCCAGCAGCTTATTTAGACAGGTCTACAATGAGCAGTTCTTC.

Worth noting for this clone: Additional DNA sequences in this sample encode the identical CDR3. CDR3 in amino acids: CASSPGQGNQPQHF. The CDR3 nucleotides read TGTGCCAGCAGCCCCGGACAGGGCAATCAGCCCCAGCATTTT. The rearrangement uses TRBV7-9 and TRBJ1-5; 7 positions agree with TRBD1. V was pared by 5 bases and J by 2 bases, with 3 bases of the junction left unmatched. The length of the CDR3 is 14 residues. Germline-derived CDR1 and CDR2 are SEHNR and FQNEAQ (reference sequence).

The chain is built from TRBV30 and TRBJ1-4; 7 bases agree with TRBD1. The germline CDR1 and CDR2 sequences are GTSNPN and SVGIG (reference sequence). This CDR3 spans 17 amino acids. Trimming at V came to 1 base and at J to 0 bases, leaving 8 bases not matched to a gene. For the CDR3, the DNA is TGTGCCTGGAGTGACCGGAGGGGGCTAGCAACTAATGAAAAACTGTTTTTT. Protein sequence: CAWSDRRGLATNEKLFF. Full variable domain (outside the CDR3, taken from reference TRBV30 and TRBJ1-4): SQTIHQWPATLVQPVGSPLSLECTVEGTSNPNLYWYRQAAGRGLQLLFYSVGIGQISSEVPQNLSASRPQDRQFILSSKKLLLSDSGFYLCAWSDRRGLATNEKLFFGSGTQLSVL.

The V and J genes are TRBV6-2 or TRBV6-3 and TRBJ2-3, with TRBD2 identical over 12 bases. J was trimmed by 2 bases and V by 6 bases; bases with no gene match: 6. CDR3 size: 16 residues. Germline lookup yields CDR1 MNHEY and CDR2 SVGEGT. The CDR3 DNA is TGTGCCAGCAGCCGGCTAGCGGGGGGGATCACAGATACGCAGTATTTT. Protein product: CASSRLAGGITDTQYF.

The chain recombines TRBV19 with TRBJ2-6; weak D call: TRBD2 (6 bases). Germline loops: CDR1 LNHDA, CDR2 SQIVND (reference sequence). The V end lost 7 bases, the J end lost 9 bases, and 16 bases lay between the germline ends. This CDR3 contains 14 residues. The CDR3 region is CASTLGGGINVLTF. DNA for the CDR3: TGTGCCAGTACTCTGGGCGGCGGGATCAACGTCCTGACTTTC.

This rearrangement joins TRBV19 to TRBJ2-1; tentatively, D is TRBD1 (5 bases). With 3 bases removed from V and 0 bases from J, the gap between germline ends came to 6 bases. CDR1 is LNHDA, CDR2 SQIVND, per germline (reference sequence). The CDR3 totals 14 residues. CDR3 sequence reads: CASSIQGSYNEQFF. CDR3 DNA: TGTGCCAGTAGTATTCAGGGCTCCTACAATGAGCAGTTCTTC.

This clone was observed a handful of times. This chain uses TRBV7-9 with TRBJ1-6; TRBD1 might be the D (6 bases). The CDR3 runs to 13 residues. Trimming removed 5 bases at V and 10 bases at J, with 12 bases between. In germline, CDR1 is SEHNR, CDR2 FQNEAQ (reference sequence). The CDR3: CASSVRGGSPLHF. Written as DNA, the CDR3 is TGTGCCAGCAGCGTTAGGGGGGGCTCACCCCTCCACTTT.

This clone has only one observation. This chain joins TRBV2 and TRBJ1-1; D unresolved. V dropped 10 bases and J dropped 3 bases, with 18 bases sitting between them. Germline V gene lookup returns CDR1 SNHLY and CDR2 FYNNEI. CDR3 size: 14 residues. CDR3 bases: TGTGCCACCGGGTTGTCCCATGTTTACACTGAAGCTTTCTTT. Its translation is CATGLSHVYTEAFF.

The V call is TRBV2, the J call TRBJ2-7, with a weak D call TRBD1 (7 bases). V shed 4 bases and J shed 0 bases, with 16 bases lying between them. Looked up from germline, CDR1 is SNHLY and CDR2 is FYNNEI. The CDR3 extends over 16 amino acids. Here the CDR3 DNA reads TGTGCCAGCAGTGCTCAGGGGGGTCCCAGCTCCTACGAGCAGTACTTC. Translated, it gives CASSAQGGPSSYEQYF. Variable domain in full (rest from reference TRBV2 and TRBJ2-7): EPEVTQTPSHQVTQMGQEVILRCVPISNHLYFYWYRQILGQKVEFLVSFYNNEISEKSEIFDDQFSVERPDGSNFTLKIRSTKLEDSAMYFCASSAQGGPSSYEQYFGPGTRLTVT.

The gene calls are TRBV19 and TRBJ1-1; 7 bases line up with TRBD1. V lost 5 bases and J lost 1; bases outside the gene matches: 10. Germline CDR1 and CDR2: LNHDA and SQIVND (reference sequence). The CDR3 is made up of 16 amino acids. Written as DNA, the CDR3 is TGTGCCAGTAGTCTACCCCGAACAGGGGAGAACACTGAAGCTTTCTTT. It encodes CASSLPRTGENTEAFF.

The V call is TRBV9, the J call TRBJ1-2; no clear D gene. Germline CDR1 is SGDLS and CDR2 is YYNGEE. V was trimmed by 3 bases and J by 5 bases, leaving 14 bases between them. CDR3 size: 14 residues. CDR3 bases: TGTGCCAGCAGCGGATACAGCCCTCGATATGGCTACACCTTC. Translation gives CASSGYSPRYGYTF.

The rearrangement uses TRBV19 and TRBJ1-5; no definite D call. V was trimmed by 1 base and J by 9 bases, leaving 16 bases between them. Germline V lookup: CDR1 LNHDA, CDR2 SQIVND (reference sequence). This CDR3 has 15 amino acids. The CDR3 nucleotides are TGTGCCAGTAGTATAGGCGGCACCTCCCCTTGGCCCCAGCATTTT. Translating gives CASSIGGTSPWPQHF. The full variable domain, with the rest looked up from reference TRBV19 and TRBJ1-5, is DGGITQSPKYLFRKEGQNVTLSCEQNLNHDAMYWYRQDPGQGLRLIYYSQIVNDFQKGDIAEGYSVSREKKESFPLTVTSAQKNPTAFYLCASSIGGTSPWPQHFGDGTRLSIL.

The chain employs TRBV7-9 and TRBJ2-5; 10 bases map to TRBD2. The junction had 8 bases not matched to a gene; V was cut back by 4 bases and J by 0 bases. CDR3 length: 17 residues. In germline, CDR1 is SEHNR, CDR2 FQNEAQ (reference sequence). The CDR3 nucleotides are TGTGCCAGCAGCTCTCTGGCTAGCGGGGGACACCAAGAGACCCAGTACTTC. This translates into CASSSLASGGHQETQYF.

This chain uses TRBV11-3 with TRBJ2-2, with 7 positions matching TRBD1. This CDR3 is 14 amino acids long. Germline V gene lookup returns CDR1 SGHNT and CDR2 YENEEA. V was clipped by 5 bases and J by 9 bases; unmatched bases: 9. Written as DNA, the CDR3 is TGTGCCAGCAGCCTCGGGACAGCCACTCGGGAGCTGTTTTTT. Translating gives CASSLGTATRELFF. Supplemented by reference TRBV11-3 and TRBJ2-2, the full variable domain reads EAGVVQSPRYKIIEKKQPVAFWCNPISGHNTLYWYLQNLGQGPELLIRYENEEAVDDSQLPKDRFSAERLKGVDSTLKIQPAELGDSAVYLCASSLGTATRELFFGEGSRLTVL.

CDR3 sequence reads: CAWSPLLPVQFF. CDR3 DNA sequence: TGTGCCTGGAGCCCCCTTCTTCCTGTGCAGTTCTTC. The chain recombines TRBV30 with TRBJ2-1; D call uncertain. Deletions cut 3 bases from V and 12 bases from J, with 15 bases between. The length of the CDR3 is 12 residues. Looked up from germline, CDR1 is GTSNPN and CDR2 is SVGIG (reference sequence).